A single sample is the source of the 31 T cell receptor beta chains below, sequenced in a study of OX40 agonist ivuxolimab in advanced cancers. Only in-frame clones appear in the TCRdb table, and some are missing; sequencing was by immunoSEQ multiplex PCR. Of over 60,000 clones listed, approximately 78% are singletons. The starting material was CD4+ or CD8+ T cells sorted from blood, obtained in a trial of the OX40 agonist ivuxolimab. These receptors were collected from an adult with an advanced solid tumor such as melanoma, head and neck, liver or kidney cancer.

The CDR3 DNA follows: TGTGCCAGCAGGAGGAGCGGAGTACCCTACGAGCAGTACTTC. Amino acids: CASRRSGVPYEQYF. The V and J genes are TRBV6-1 and TRBJ2-7; possibly TRBD2 for D (5 bases). Germline CDR1 reads MNHNS; CDR2 reads SASEGT. The ends were cut back, 6 bases at V and 2 bases at J, with 14 bases in the middle. This CDR3 has 14 residues.

The chain is built from TRBV7-9 and TRBJ2-7; TRBD1 matches at 10 bases. Germline-derived CDR1 and CDR2 are SEHNR and FQNEAQ (reference sequence). This CDR3 has 15 residues. J gave up 4 bases and V 4 bases, and 7 bases lay outside the gene matches. CDR3 loop: CASSSSGTGVYEQYV. The CDR3 bases are TGTGCCAGCAGCTCGTCCGGGACAGGGGTATACGAGCAGTACGTC.

Written as DNA, the CDR3 is TGTGCCAGCAGTTACGTCGGCAGGAGCTTTTCTGGCTACACCTTC. Its protein product is CASSYVGRSFSGYTF. The chain joins TRBV6-5 to TRBJ1-2, with D unresolved. Germline lookup yields CDR1 MNHEY and CDR2 SVGAGI. V was cut by 2 bases and J by 7 bases, with 17 bases left in between. The CDR3 loop spans 15 amino acids.

This clone was counted between two and nine times. The chain joins TRBV5-4 to TRBJ1-6; D might be TRBD1 (6 bases). The germline V gene has CDR1 SGHNT and CDR2 YYREEE (reference sequence). The CDR3 totals 14 residues. V lost 0 bases and J 5 bases, leaving 6 bases between the germline ends. The CDR3 coding sequence is TGTGCCAGCAGCTTGGACAGGGATAATTCACCCCTCCACTTT. Its translation: CASSLDRDNSPLHF.

V gene TRBV7-2 combines with J gene TRBJ1-2; 10 positions match TRBD1. Germline V gene data show CDR1 as SGHTA and CDR2 as FQGNSA. This CDR3 has 17 residues. After removal of 3 bases from V and 4 bases from J, the junction contained 11 bases not matched to a gene. The CDR3 loop reads CASSFSSTGGSGYGYTF. The CDR3 region has the DNA TGTGCCAGCAGCTTTAGCTCGACAGGGGGCTCGGGCTATGGCTACACCTTC.

On this clone itself: Other DNA sequences in the same sample also yield this CDR3. The chain joins TRBV7-2 to TRBJ2-5; TRBD2 might be the D (6 bases). V lost 5 bases and J lost 2, with 9 bases in between. From germline, CDR1 is SGHTA and CDR2 FQGNSA. CDR3 length equals 13 residues. DNA for the CDR3: TGTGCCAGCAGCCCCGGGACTCAAGAGACCCAGTACTTC. Protein sequence: CASSPGTQETQYF. The full variable domain, completed using reference TRBV7-2 and TRBJ2-5, is GAGVSQSPSNKVTEKGKDVELRCDPISGHTALYWYRQSLGQGLEFLIYFQGNSAPDKSGLPSDRFSAERTGGSVSTLTIQRTQQEDSAVYLCASSPGTQETQYFGPGTRLLVL.

The chain has TRBV7-9 and TRBJ2-1; 8 positions match TRBD1. Germline CDR1 SEHNR, CDR2 FQNEAQ (reference sequence). V was clipped by 5 bases and J by 9 bases; unmatched bases: 12. CDR3 length: 15 residues. CDR3 residues: CASSPDRVMVAEQFF. For the CDR3, the DNA is TGTGCCAGCAGCCCGGACAGGGTGATGGTCGCTGAGCAGTTCTTC.

V and J are TRBV29-1 and TRBJ2-7, with D unclear. Trimming shortened V by 0 bases and J by 4 bases, and 7 bases separated the two germline ends. CDR3 length: 12 amino acids. Germline-derived CDR1 and CDR2 are SQVTM and ANQGSEA. CDR3 residues: CSVEELGYEQYF. CDR3 DNA: TGCAGCGTTGAAGAGCTCGGGTACGAGCAGTACTTC.

The chain joins TRBV4-1 to TRBJ2-1; 12 bases are shared with TRBD2. The CDR3 has 16 amino acids. The trim removed 5 bases at V and 4 bases at J, leaving 6 bases unmatched. Germline V gives CDR1 MGHRA, CDR2 YSYEKL. Here the CDR3 DNA reads TGCGCCAGCAGCGCAAGGACTAGCGGGGCGTACAATGAGCAGTTCTTC. It encodes CASSARTSGAYNEQFF.

V usage is TRBV5-1 and J usage is TRBJ2-5; D gene uncertain. Germline V CDR1 and CDR2: SGHRS, YFSETQ. V lost 4 bases, J lost 5 bases, and 18 bases lay in between. The CDR3 sequence is 15 residues long. This chain's CDR3 is CASSRAGGTGETQYF. The CDR3 DNA sequence: TGCGCCAGCAGCAGAGCCGGTGGAACCGGGGAGACCCAGTACTTC.

The genes are TRBV7-2 and TRBJ2-7, with D tentatively TRBD1 (5 bases). Germline V lookup: CDR1 SGHTA, CDR2 FQGNSA. Trimming took 5 bases from V and 7 from J, leaving 15 bases between them. The CDR3 is made up of 13 amino acids. The CDR3 sequence: CASSLTTSGEQYF. The CDR3 DNA sequence: TGTGCCAGCAGCCTAACCACTTCAGGGGAGCAGTACTTC.

This chain connects TRBV5-1 to TRBJ2-3; 12 bases agree with TRBD1. Germline trimming cut 3 bases from V and 4 bases from J; bases unmatched to any gene: 3. The CDR3 extends over 15 amino acids. CDR1 is SGHRS and CDR2 is YFSETQ in the germline V gene. The CDR3: CASSSGTGGPDTQYF. The CDR3 DNA follows: TGCGCCAGCAGCTCCGGGACAGGGGGCCCAGATACGCAGTATTTT.

As DNA, the CDR3 is TGCGCCAGCAGCGCACCGGGAACTTACAATGAGCAGTTCTTC. Its translation: CASSAPGTYNEQFF. The J gene is TRBJ2-1, the V gene TRBV5-1; possible D gene TRBD2, 5 bases. With 4 bases removed from V and 4 bases from J, the gap between germline ends came to 12 bases. CDR3 size: 14 residues. Germline V lookup: CDR1 SGHRS, CDR2 YFSETQ. Full variable domain (missing parts from reference TRBV5-1 and TRBJ2-1): KAGVTQTPRYLIKTRGQQVTLSCSPISGHRSVSWYQQTPGQGLQFLFEYFSETQRNKGNFPGRFSGRQFSNSRSEMNVSTLELGDSALYLCASSAPGTYNEQFFGPGTRLTVL.

This sequence joins TRBV7-9 and TRBJ1-6, with D unresolved. Trimming took 5 bases from V and 9 from J, leaving 14 bases between them. CDR3 length equals 14 residues. CDR1 SEHNR and CDR2 FQNEAQ come from the germline V gene (reference sequence). CDR3 protein: CASSALGGSSPLHF. CDR3 nucleotides: TGTGCCAGCAGCGCCCTGGGCGGGAGTTCACCCCTCCACTTT.

A few counts support this clone. The genes are TRBV4-3 and TRBJ1-1, with D possibly TRBD1 on 6 matching bases. CDR3 length equals 13 residues. V was trimmed by 6 bases and J by 0 bases, leaving 8 bases between them. The germline gives CDR1 LGHNA, CDR2 YSLEER. CDR3 bases: TGCGCCAGCAGAGACAGGTTGAACACTGAAGCTTTCTTT. Protein sequence: CASRDRLNTEAFF.

The rearrangement uses TRBV5-1 and TRBJ2-1, with TRBD1 matching over 9 bases. With 4 bases clipped from V and 4 bases from J, the junction kept 3 bases outside the gene matches. CDR1 is SGHRS and CDR2 is YFSETQ in the germline V gene. CDR3 length: 14 residues. The DNA for the CDR3 is TGCGCCAGCAGCGCGGGACAGGGTTACAATGAGCAGTTCTTC. Its protein product is CASSAGQGYNEQFF. The full variable domain, rest sourced from reference TRBV5-1 and TRBJ2-1, is KAGVTQTPRYLIKTRGQQVTLSCSPISGHRSVSWYQQTPGQGLQFLFEYFSETQRNKGNFPGRFSGRQFSNSRSEMNVSTLELGDSALYLCASSAGQGYNEQFFGPGTRLTVL.

The V gene is TRBV9, the J gene TRBJ2-2, with 9 positions matching TRBD2. Germline lookup yields CDR1 SGDLS and CDR2 YYNGEE. J lost 1 base, V lost 4 bases, and 5 bases had no gene match. This CDR3 region has 16 residues. CDR3 sequence: CASSRSSGVNTGELFF. The CDR3 region has the DNA TGTGCCAGCAGCCGCTCTAGCGGGGTGAACACCGGGGAGCTGTTTTTT. Looking up the rest from reference TRBV9 and TRBJ2-2 gives the full variable domain: DSGVTQTPKHLITATGQRVTLRCSPRSGDLSVYWYQQSLDQGLQFLIQYYNGEERAKGNILERFSAQQFPDLHSELNLSSLELGDSALYFCASSRSSGVNTGELFFGEGSRLTVL.

The V and J genes are TRBV28 and TRBJ1-4; the match to TRBD1 covers 9 bases. The V segment lost 3 bases and the J segment 9 bases; nucleotides outside the gene matches: 5. The CDR3 is made up of 14 amino acids. Germline CDR1 and CDR2: MDHEN and SYDVKM. CDR3 bases: TGTGCCAGCAGTTTGGGGACAGGGAGGAAAAAACTGTTTTTT. It translates to CASSLGTGRKKLFF.

The chain combines TRBV10-3 with TRBJ2-2, with 8 positions matching TRBD1. In germline, CDR1 is ENHRY, CDR2 SYGVKD. V was pared by 3 bases and J by 0 bases, with 3 bases of the junction left unmatched. The CDR3 has 16 residues. This CDR3 reads CAISERDRTNTGELFF. The CDR3 DNA reads as TGTGCCATCAGTGAACGGGACAGGACGAACACCGGGGAGCTGTTTTTT.

The count of this clone is one. The chain combines TRBV9 with TRBJ2-1, with D perhaps matching TRBD2 (6 bases). Trimming pared 0 bases from V and 6 bases from J, leaving 10 bases between. CDR1 is SGDLS and CDR2 is YYNGEE in the germline V gene. The CDR3 loop spans 14 amino acids. The CDR3 DNA reads TGTGCCAGCAGCGTAGGGAGGGGTTCCAATGAGCAGTTCTTC. Residues: CASSVGRGSNEQFF.

V gene TRBV18 combines with J gene TRBJ1-2; D is possibly TRBD1 (6 bases). Trimming left V 0 bases short and J 0 bases short, with 11 bases between. The germline CDR1 and CDR2 sequences are KGHSH and LQKENI. CDR3 size: 16 residues. The CDR3 nucleotides are TGTGCCAGCTCACCACCCGACAGGAGCGCTAACTATGGCTACACCTTC. It codes for CASSPPDRSANYGYTF.

This clone was detected once. The chain employs TRBV10-1 and TRBJ2-3; D unclear. Germline V CDR1 and CDR2: WNHNN, SYGVQD (reference sequence). The ends were cut back, 4 bases at V and 1 base at J, with 12 bases in the middle. The CDR3 has 15 residues. DNA for the CDR3: TGCGCCAGCAGTGCGGACGGGCTGGGCACAGATACGCAGTATTTT. Its protein product is CASSADGLGTDTQYF.

This clone was detected ten times or more. This chain joins TRBV4-1 and TRBJ1-2, with TRBD1 as a possible D gene (5 bases). CDR1 is MGHRA and CDR2 is YSYEKL in the germline V gene. This CDR3 spans 13 amino acids. With 5 bases removed from V and 5 bases from J, the gap between germline ends came to 12 bases. The CDR3 DNA reads TGCGCCAGCAGCTCCGAAAGGGGTTATGGCTACACCTTC. Amino acids: CASSSERGYGYTF.

The genes are TRBV7-9 and TRBJ2-1, with 7 bases identical to TRBD2. Germline V lookup: CDR1 SEHNR, CDR2 FQNEAQ (reference sequence). V lost 8 bases and J lost 5; bases outside the gene matches: 6. This CDR3 region has 13 residues. CDR3 bases: TGTGCCAGCGGGTTAGCGGGCGACAATGAGCAGTTCTTC. It specifies CASGLAGDNEQFF.

The sample holds a few counts of this clone. The rearrangement uses TRBV6-6 and TRBJ2-7; 7 positions agree with TRBD2. Per germline, CDR1 MNHNY and CDR2 SVGAGI (reference sequence). The junction had 9 bases not matched to a gene; V was cut back by 0 bases and J by 7 bases. This CDR3 has 15 amino acids. The CDR3 region has the DNA TGTGCCAGCAGTTACTCGCCCAGCGGGAATGTTGAGCAGTACTTC. Amino acids: CASSYSPSGNVEQYF.

The chain is built from TRBV6-5 and TRBJ2-5; D uncertain. The germline V gene has CDR1 MNHEY and CDR2 SVGAGI. The CDR3 totals 10 residues. Trimming shortened V by 4 bases and J by 9 bases, and 6 bases separated the two germline ends. CDR3 DNA: TGTGCCAGCAGTTCTCGGTCCCAGTACTTC. Protein product: CASSSRSQYF.

The genes are TRBV6-5 and TRBJ1-1; 9 bases align to TRBD1. Germline CDR1 reads MNHEY; CDR2 reads SVGAGI. The CDR3 is made up of 13 amino acids. J gave up 4 bases and V 6 bases, and 3 bases lay outside the gene matches. In DNA form, the CDR3 reads TGTGCCAGCAGGGGACAGGGTCGCACTGAAGCTTTCTTT. This gives the protein CASRGQGRTEAFF.

J is TRBJ1-1 and V is TRBV11-1; D is unclear. The CDR3 loop spans 14 amino acids. Trimming stripped 5 bases from V and 5 bases from J, with 15 bases between. Per the germline V gene, CDR1 is SGHAT and CDR2 is FQDESV (reference sequence). The CDR3 DNA sequence: TGTGCCAGCAGCCTAGGACTTGCGGGGACTGAAGCTTTCTTT. Residues: CASSLGLAGTEAFF. The whole variable domain, filled in from reference TRBV11-1 and TRBJ1-1, reads EAEVAQSPRYKITEKSQAVAFWCDPISGHATLYWYRQILGQGPELLVQFQDESVVDDSQLPKDRFSAERLKGVDSTLKIQPAELGDSAMYLCASSLGLAGTEAFFGQGTRLTVV.

The rearrangement links TRBV6-5 to TRBJ1-3; unclear D gene. Per the germline V gene, CDR1 is MNHEY and CDR2 is SVGAGI. The ends were cut back, 6 bases at V and 2 bases at J, with 14 bases in the middle. The CDR3 is 15 residues long. CDR3 protein: CASRPPGPAGNTIYF. The CDR3 DNA sequence: TGTGCCAGCAGGCCTCCGGGCCCCGCTGGAAACACCATATATTTT.

V usage is TRBV23-1 and J usage is TRBJ2-7, with D hard to call. TRBV23-1 is an ORF, with its function uncertain. Trimming took off 7 bases at V and 0 bases at J, with 16 bases between the two ends. This CDR3 is built from 15 residues. CDR3 nucleotides: TGCGCCAGCACTTCCCTTGCCCGAAGCTCCTACGAGCAGTACGTC. This translates into CASTSLARSSYEQYV.

This clone was observed a handful of times. The rearrangement uses TRBV7-3 and TRBJ2-2, with D tentatively TRBD2 (6 bases). Germline V gives CDR1 SGHTA, CDR2 FQGTGA. Trimming stripped 5 bases from V and 6 bases from J, with 19 bases between. The CDR3 loop spans 16 amino acids. The CDR3 DNA reads TGTGCCAGCAGCCCGCTAAGGTCGGGGGTTTCCGGGGAGCTGTTTTTT. Amino acid sequence: CASSPLRSGVSGELFF.